The 22 T cell receptor beta chains in this list originate from one sample, sequenced in a study of cytomegalovirus exposure and HLA in healthy donors. The PCR used 60 Vbeta and 13 Jbeta primers. Generated by immunoSEQ multiplex PCR, the TCRdb table keeps only in-frame clones and is missing some. Of 200,000 to 250,000 clones in the sample, 85% to 90% were seen once. The sample consisted of PBMCs. These receptors were collected from a woman aged 18-35 years in good health and CMV-seronegative.

This clone was detected a few times. The chain carries TRBV29-1 and TRBJ2-7; tentatively, D is TRBD2 (5 bases). This CDR3 contains 11 residues. V shed 6 bases and J shed 0 bases, with 6 bases lying between them. Looked up from germline, CDR1 is SQVTM and CDR2 is ANQGSEA. The CDR3 loop is CSVGSSYEQYF. CDR3 nucleotides: TGCAGCGTGGGGAGCTCCTACGAGCAGTACTTC.

This clone was seen a handful of times. The chain joins TRBV6-5 to TRBJ1-3; no reliable D call. Trimming shortened V by 7 bases and J by 2 bases, and 15 bases separated the two germline ends. The CDR3 extends over 15 amino acids. Germline CDR1 MNHEY, CDR2 SVGAGI. CDR3 protein: CASTAGPLAGNTIYF. CDR3 in DNA: TGTGCCAGCACCGCAGGCCCCCTCGCTGGAAACACCATATATTTT.

The rearrangement links TRBV7-2 to TRBJ1-2; 10 positions agree with TRBD1. Germline V gene sequence: CDR1 SGHTA, CDR2 FQGNSA. V dropped 5 bases and J dropped 14; count of bases not matched to a gene: 8. The CDR3 covers 12 residues. CDR3 sequence: CASSIHDRGRTF. For the CDR3, the DNA is TGTGCCAGCAGCATCCACGACAGGGGGCGAACCTTC.

V is TRBV11-3 and J is TRBJ1-2; D gene uncertain. The length of the CDR3 is 14 residues. Trimming stripped 3 bases from V and 8 bases from J, with 16 bases between. Germline CDR1 and CDR2: SGHNT and YENEEA. CDR3 sequence (DNA): TGTGCCAGCAGCTTCCGAGGTCGGGAGGTGGGCTACACCTTC. Translating gives CASSFRGREVGYTF.

The chain combines TRBV6-1 with TRBJ1-6; maybe TRBD1 (6 bases). This CDR3 is 13 amino acids long. Germline V lookup: CDR1 MNHNS, CDR2 SASEGT. Trimming stripped 4 bases from V and 11 bases from J, with 12 bases between. The CDR3, as DNA: TGTGCCAGCAGTGCCCGGGACATCGCACCCCTCCACTTT. This sequence encodes CASSARDIAPLHF.

The rearrangement uses TRBV9 and TRBJ2-2; TRBD2 matches at 8 bases. The junction had 11 bases not matched to a gene; V was cut back by 2 bases and J by 2 bases. From germline, CDR1 is SGDLS and CDR2 YYNGEE. This CDR3 contains 18 residues. As DNA, the CDR3 is TGTGCCAGCAGCGTTGGGGGATCACTAGCGGAAAACACCGGGGAGCTGTTTTTT. It encodes CASSVGGSLAENTGELFF.

This rearrangement joins TRBV5-4 to TRBJ1-6; no clear D. Per the germline V gene, CDR1 is SGHNT and CDR2 is YYREEE (reference sequence). Trimming shortened V by 4 bases and J by 10 bases, and 9 bases separated the two germline ends. The CDR3 sequence is 12 residues long. The CDR3 spells CASSPGTSPLHF. CDR3 nucleotides: TGTGCCAGCAGCCCCGGTACGTCACCCCTCCACTTT.

The chain carries TRBV9 and TRBJ2-3, with a possible D match to TRBD1 (6 bases). CDR1 is SGDLS, CDR2 YYNGEE, per germline. The CDR3 length is 16 residues. The germline V and J ends were trimmed by 2 bases and 3 bases, with 16 bases remaining between them. The CDR3 DNA reads as TGTGCCAGCAGCGTTCGGACAGCAAGAGTAACAGATACGCAGTATTTT. It encodes CASSVRTARVTDTQYF.

This chain joins TRBV5-4 and TRBJ1-2; D perhaps matches TRBD1 (6 bases). CDR3 length: 15 residues. The V gene lost 3 bases and the J gene lost 4 bases, with 16 bases spanning the gap. Germline V gene data show CDR1 as SGHNT and CDR2 as YYREEE (reference sequence). CDR3 amino acids: CASSSNRVPSYGYTF. In nucleotides, the CDR3 is TGTGCCAGCAGCTCGAACAGGGTACCAAGCTATGGCTACACCTTC. Together with reference TRBV5-4 and TRBJ1-2, the CDR3 gives the full variable domain: ETGVTQSPTHLIKTRGQQVTLRCSSQSGHNTVSWYQQALGQGPQFIFQYYREEENGRGNFPPRFSGLQFPNYSSELNVNALELDDSALYLCASSSNRVPSYGYTFGSGTRLTVV.

The J gene is TRBJ1-1, the V gene TRBV11-2; D is undetermined. Germline V gene data show CDR1 as SGHAT and CDR2 as FQNNGV. This CDR3 is built from 15 residues. V was cut by 5 bases and J by 0 bases, with 13 bases left in between. The CDR3 DNA reads as TGTGCCAGCAGCCCAAGTGAGGGATTGAACACTGAAGCTTTCTTT. Translated, it gives CASSPSEGLNTEAFF.

This clone was seen a single time. The chain employs TRBV7-2 and TRBJ2-3; 8 nucleotides align to TRBD2. CDR3 length: 16 residues. The germline CDR1 and CDR2 sequences are SGHTA and FQGNSA. The V gene end was trimmed by 2 bases and the J gene end by 6 bases; junction bases not matched to a gene: 10. Here the CDR3 reads CASSLWGGRSGDTQYF. The CDR3 DNA is TGTGCCAGCAGCTTATGGGGCGGGAGGTCGGGCGATACGCAGTATTTT.

V usage is TRBV4-1 and J usage is TRBJ1-1; 7 bases are a match to TRBD1. This CDR3 spans 13 amino acids. The V segment lost 4 bases and the J segment 4 bases; nucleotides outside the gene matches: 3. The V gene's germline CDR1 is MGHRA and CDR2 YSYEKL. CDR3 coding DNA: TGCGCCAGCAGCCTACCAGGGGGCACTGAAGCTTTCTTT. As protein: CASSLPGGTEAFF.

The genes are TRBV9 and TRBJ1-2; no clear D gene. Between the trimmed V and J ends, which lost 2 bases and 1 base, there was a span of 15 bases. This CDR3 is 16 amino acids long. Germline-derived CDR1 and CDR2 are SGDLS and YYNGEE. The CDR3 region is CASSVPPGNLNYGYTF. CDR3 DNA: TGTGCCAGCAGCGTCCCCCCCGGGAACCTTAACTATGGCTACACCTTC.

This clone was picked up a small number of times. The V call is TRBV19, the J call TRBJ1-1; TRBD1 aligns across 10 bases. V was clipped by 4 bases and J by 1 base; unmatched bases: 6. Germline assignment: CDR1 LNHDA and CDR2 SQIVND (reference sequence). There are 16 residues in the CDR3. The CDR3 is CASSKRQGARNTEAFF. CDR3 nucleotides: TGTGCCAGTAGTAAAAGACAGGGGGCGCGGAACACTGAAGCTTTCTTT.

The CDR3 nucleotides read TGTGCCAGCAGCTTGGCCATAAGCAACGAGCAGTACTTC. It encodes CASSLAISNEQYF. This sequence joins TRBV5-4 and TRBJ2-7; D is unclear. The CDR3 has 13 residues. CDR1 and CDR2 from the germline V gene are SGHNT and YYREEE (reference sequence). Trimming took off 0 bases at V and 5 bases at J, with 9 bases between the two ends.

This clone came up a few times. The CDR3 coding sequence is TGTGCCAGCAGACCCGACAGGGGGCGGCTACTTAACTATGGCTACACCTTC. Protein: CASRPDRGRLLNYGYTF. The V and J genes are TRBV5-6 and TRBJ1-2, with 10 positions matching TRBD1. The CDR3 has 17 amino acids. The junction had 11 bases not matched to a gene; V was cut back by 5 bases and J by 1 base. Germline CDR1 SGHDT, CDR2 YYEEEE.

The genes are TRBV4-1 and TRBJ2-7; 7 bases match TRBD1. Trimming at V came to 0 bases and at J to 3 bases, leaving 11 bases not matched to a gene. The CDR3 has 17 residues. Germline-derived CDR1 and CDR2 are MGHRA and YSYEKL. The CDR3 nucleotides read TGCGCCAGCAGCCAAGACCCGGGACAGCCGGCTGGCTACGAGCAGTACTTC. Protein sequence: CASSQDPGQPAGYEQYF.

The chain employs TRBV4-1 and TRBJ1-5, with TRBD1 as a possible D gene (5 bases). The CDR3 loop spans 14 amino acids. Germline V gene sequence: CDR1 MGHRA, CDR2 YSYEKL. V lost 1 base, J lost 4 bases, and 8 bases lay in between. The CDR3 sequence: CASSQVGGNQPQHF. CDR3 bases: TGCGCCAGCAGCCAAGTGGGGGGGAATCAGCCCCAGCATTTT.

This clone was seen a few times. The J gene is TRBJ1-1, the V gene TRBV6-1; 8 bases are a match to TRBD1. V trimming: 6 bases; J trimming: 8 bases; junction bases outside the gene matches: 2. Germline loops: CDR1 MNHNS, CDR2 SASEGT. The CDR3 is 11 amino acids. The CDR3 nucleotides read TGTGCCAGCAGACGACAGGGGGAAGCTTTCTTT. Amino acid sequence: CASRRQGEAFF.

V is TRBV9 and J is TRBJ2-5; 7 bases map to TRBD1. CDR3 length: 15 amino acids. The germline V gene has CDR1 SGDLS and CDR2 YYNGEE. The V gene end was trimmed by 4 bases and the J gene end by 5 bases; junction bases not matched to a gene: 11. For the CDR3, the DNA is TGTGCCAGCAGCTCTTGGACAGGCCTAGGGGAGACCCAGTACTTC. Translating it yields CASSSWTGLGETQYF.

This clone was found a few times. This chain uses TRBV9 with TRBJ1-5, with D uncertain. Germline values: CDR1 SGDLS, CDR2 YYNGEE. Trimming left V 0 bases short and J 4 bases short, with 11 bases between. The CDR3 totals 15 residues. The CDR3 sequence: CASSVGRNGNQPQHF. Written as DNA, the CDR3 is TGTGCCAGCAGCGTAGGGAGGAACGGGAATCAGCCCCAGCATTTT.

V is TRBV13 and J is TRBJ2-7; 9 nucleotides align to TRBD1. The J segment lost 2 bases and the V segment lost 2 bases, leaving 4 bases of the junction unmatched. Germline lookup yields CDR1 PRHDT and CDR2 FYEKMQ (reference sequence). The CDR3 runs to 15 residues. The CDR3 protein is CASSLLGQGAYEQYF. The CDR3 DNA sequence: TGTGCCAGCAGCTTACTGGGACAGGGAGCCTACGAGCAGTACTTC. Looking up the rest from reference TRBV13 and TRBJ2-7 gives the full variable domain: AAGVIQSPRHLIKEKRETATLKCYPIPRHDTVYWYQQGPGQDPQFLISFYEKMQSDKGSIPDRFSAQQFSDYHSELNMSSLELGDSALYFCASSLLGQGAYEQYFGPGTRLTVT.